The T cell receptor (beta chain) under discussion was sequenced for a study of molecular identifiers for immune sequencing clone quantification. Study results and limitations: The study found clones above 20 RNA copies held over 98% of effector molecules and under 1% in naive cells.

This clonotype was seen many times. Its antigen is still unknown. Germline loops: CDR1 SGHAT, CDR2 FQNNGV. The junction had 9 bases not matched to a gene; V was cut back by 5 bases and J by 4 bases. The CDR3 runs 15 residues. Using its own MiXCR run on the PCR reads, TCRdb lists one record per CDR3 protein. The sample has approximately 500,000 distinct CDR3 sequences; roughly 23% are singletons. The clonotype originates from a human donor in good health. Some libraries in this study had Jurkat cell RNA spiked in. The sequencing input was naive CD8+ T cells from blood, with Jurkat cell RNA spiked in. Subset: FACS-sorted CD8+CD4-CCR7+CD45RA+ naive T cells. The chain is built from TRBV11-2 and TRBJ2-5; 8 nucleotides agree with TRBD2. In DNA, the CDR3 is TGTGCCAGCAGCCGAAGCGGGAGCGTCAGAGAGACCCAGTACTTC. It specifies CASSRSGSVRETQYF.